This T cell receptor (beta chain) was observed in a study of T cell repertoires in breast cancer. Study observations and caveats: Shared TCRs favored TRBV7, possibly from tumor recognition or primer mispriming.

Primers covering all TCR V genes were used in emulsion RT-PCR on CD8+ T cells. Looked up from germline, CDR1 is DFQATT and CDR2 is SNEGSKA (reference sequence). Trimming removed 0 bases at V and 4 bases at J, with 9 bases between. CDR3 size: 13 residues. This clonotype was counted between two and nine times. Its target is not known. Blocking oligonucleotides added to a second nested PCR suppressed unpaired genes. TCRdb re-analysed the emulsion pairing reads in MiXCR, keeping a single row per CDR3 protein. This sample has around 43,000 distinct CDR3 sequences, with 35% to 50% found just once. Sequencing was carried out using CD8+ T cells. The TCR sequence derives from a pool of human donors with breast cancer or a healthy control (not recorded which). The J gene is TRBJ1-2, the V gene TRBV20-1; no definite D call. CDR3 DNA: TGCAGTGCTAGAGATCTAGAAGGCTATGGCTACACCTTC. Translating it yields CSARDLEGYGYTF.